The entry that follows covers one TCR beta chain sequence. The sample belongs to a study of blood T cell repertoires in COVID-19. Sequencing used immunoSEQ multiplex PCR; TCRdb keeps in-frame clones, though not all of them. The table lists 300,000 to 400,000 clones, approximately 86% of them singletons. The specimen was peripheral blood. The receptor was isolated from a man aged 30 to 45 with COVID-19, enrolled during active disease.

The CDR3, as DNA: TGTGCCAGCAGCCAAGAAGGCAGACCGGTAGGAGTAGCGGGGACCTACGAGCAGTACTTC. Protein: CASSQEGRPVGVAGTYEQYF. V gene TRBV3-1 (or the pseudogene TRBV3-2) combines with J gene TRBJ2-7; 8 bases line up with TRBD2. The trim removed 0 bases at V and 2 bases at J, leaving 18 bases unmatched. The germline V gene encodes CDR1 LGHDT and CDR2 YNNKEL (reference sequence). There are 20 residues in the CDR3.